This T cell receptor (beta chain) is drawn from a study of blood T cells in healthy people across ages. Primed by a sample-barcoded 5' primer and a J-beta primer mix, a second PCR proceeded for 7 to 11 cycles. Every cDNA was tagged by a template-switch adaptor with 12 random nucleotides. TCRdb re-called the 5' RACE reads with MiXCR, one entry per CDR3 protein. The table includes 650,000 to 1,000,000 distinct CDR3 sequences, roughly 34% detected once. The CDR3 is 19 amino acids. Germline lookup yields CDR1 SGHRS and CDR2 YFSETQ. The junction had 12 bases not matched to a gene; V was cut back by 0 bases and J by 2 bases. A remark on this clonotype: Its antigen remains unknown.

General study findings and limits: TCR beta diversity, measured per million T cells, fell in a roughly linear way with age.

This chain links TRBV5-1 with TRBJ1-2; TRBD1 agrees at 11 bases. The sequenced sample was blood. The TCR comes from a man aged 18 to 29 in good health. CDR3 sequence (DNA): TGCGCCAGCAGCTTGGAGCCTGGGACAGGGGGTCTCCGGAACTATGGCTACACCTTC. This translates into CASSLEPGTGGLRNYGYTF.